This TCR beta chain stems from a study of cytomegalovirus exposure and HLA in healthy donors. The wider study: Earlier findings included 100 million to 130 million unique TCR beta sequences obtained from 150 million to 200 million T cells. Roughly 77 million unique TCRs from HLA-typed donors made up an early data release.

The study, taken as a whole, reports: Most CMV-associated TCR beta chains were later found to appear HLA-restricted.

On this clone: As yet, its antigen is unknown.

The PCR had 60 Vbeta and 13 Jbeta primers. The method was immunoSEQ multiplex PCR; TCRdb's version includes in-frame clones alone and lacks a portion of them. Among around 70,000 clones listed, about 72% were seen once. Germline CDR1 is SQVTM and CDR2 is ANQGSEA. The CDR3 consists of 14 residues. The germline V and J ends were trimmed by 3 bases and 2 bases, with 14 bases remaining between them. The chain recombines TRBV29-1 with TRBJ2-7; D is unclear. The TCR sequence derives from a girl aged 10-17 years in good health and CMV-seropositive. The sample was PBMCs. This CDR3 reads CSVEVAVSPYEQYF. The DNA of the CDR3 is TGCAGCGTTGAGGTGGCGGTGTCTCCCTACGAGCAGTACTTC.